Following are 10 T cell receptor beta chains from one sample sequenced in a study of blood T cell repertoires in COVID-19. Clones were read by immunoSEQ multiplex PCR, and TCRdb kept only the in-frame ones, dropping some. This table holds under 250,000 clones, about four fifths found once. The sequenced material came from PBMCs or T cells enriched from blood (not recorded which). The receptors stem from a woman aged 50 to 60 with acute COVID-19.

The V and J genes are TRBV10-3 and TRBJ2-1, with a tentative D call TRBD2 (5 bases). With 8 bases removed from V and 6 bases from J, the gap between germline ends came to 23 bases. This CDR3 has 16 residues. Germline V lookup: CDR1 ENHRY, CDR2 SYGVKD. The CDR3 DNA follows: TGTGCCATCCGCCAATCGACGGGGTCCCTAGGCAATGAGCAGTTCTTC. Translating it yields CAIRQSTGSLGNEQFF.

Written as DNA, the CDR3 is TGTGCCAGCAGCTCATGGGACAGAGGAGGGCAGTTCTTC. Residues: CASSSWDRGGQFF. The chain is built from TRBV7-3 and TRBJ2-1, with 7 bases aligning to TRBD1. With 4 bases clipped from V and 12 bases from J, the junction kept 9 bases outside the gene matches. The CDR3 contains 13 residues. CDR1 SGHTA and CDR2 FQGTGA come from the germline V gene.

The genes are TRBV28 and TRBJ2-7; D gene unclear. Deletions cut 3 bases from V and 4 bases from J, with 7 bases between. The CDR3 covers 12 residues. Germline V gene sequence: CDR1 MDHEN, CDR2 SYDVKM. CDR3 bases: TGTGCCAGCAGTTTCAACTTTTACGAGCAGTACTTC. Translation: CASSFNFYEQYF.

With regard to this clone: The same CDR3 arises from other DNA sequences in this sample as well. The chain combines TRBV12-3 or TRBV12-4 with TRBJ2-5; tentatively, D is TRBD2 (5 bases). The CDR3 loop spans 13 amino acids. V was shortened by 6 bases and J by 0 bases, with 8 bases between the two germline ends. The CDR3 region has the DNA TGTGCCAGCAGAACGGGGTACCAAGAGACCCAGTACTTC. Translated: CASRTGYQETQYF.

This chain uses TRBV11-3 with TRBJ2-5; D might be TRBD2 (5 bases). CDR1 and CDR2 (germline): SGHNT, YENEEA. V was shortened by 3 bases and J by 0 bases, with 11 bases between the two germline ends. The CDR3 is 15 residues long. CDR3 amino acids: CASSFQAVYQETQYF. In DNA form, the CDR3 reads TGTGCCAGCAGCTTCCAAGCGGTTTACCAAGAGACCCAGTACTTC.

CDR3 loop: CASSSRTSGSYNEQFF. As DNA, the CDR3 is TGTGCCAGCAGCTCCCGGACTAGCGGGAGCTACAATGAGCAGTTCTTC. This sequence joins TRBV4-2 and TRBJ2-1, with 13 nucleotides matching TRBD2. CDR1 is LGHNA and CDR2 is YNFKEQ in the germline V gene. The CDR3 length is 16 residues. Losses at the gene ends were 5 bases for V and 3 bases for J; bases not matched to a gene: 4.

The V call is TRBV2, the J call TRBJ1-3; 12 positions agree with TRBD1. The V and J ends lost 4 bases and 1 base, in that order; junction bases with no gene match: 8. Per germline, CDR1 SNHLY and CDR2 FYNNEI. There are 18 residues in the CDR3. This CDR3 reads CASSAGQGAKISGNTIYF. As DNA, the CDR3 is TGTGCCAGCAGTGCGGGACAGGGGGCGAAGATTTCTGGAAACACCATATATTTT.

V gene TRBV18 combines with J gene TRBJ1-1; 8 bases match TRBD1. J lost 10 bases, V lost 4 bases, and 5 bases had no gene match. The CDR3 covers 12 residues. Germline CDR1 is KGHSH and CDR2 is LQKENI. Here the CDR3 reads CASSQQGDRAFF. CDR3 nucleotide sequence: TGTGCCAGCTCACAACAGGGGGATCGAGCTTTCTTT.

V usage is TRBV5-1 and J usage is TRBJ2-3; 9 positions agree with TRBD2. V shed 4 bases, J shed 2 bases, and the junction held 5 bases outside the gene matches. Per the germline V gene, CDR1 is SGHRS and CDR2 is YFSETQ. The CDR3 covers 15 residues. The CDR3 protein is CASSLLAGTTDTQYF. Written as DNA, the CDR3 is TGCGCCAGCAGCCTCCTAGCGGGGACCACAGATACGCAGTATTTT.

DNA of the CDR3: TGTGCCAGCAGCCCGCGCGGACAGGGATATGATGAGCAGTTCTTC. This codes for CASSPRGQGYDEQFF. V gene TRBV7-2 combines with J gene TRBJ2-1, with 8 bases lining up with TRBD1. This CDR3 contains 15 residues. Germline V gene data show CDR1 as SGHTA and CDR2 as FQGNSA. V lost 5 bases, J lost 8 bases, and 11 bases stayed unmatched.